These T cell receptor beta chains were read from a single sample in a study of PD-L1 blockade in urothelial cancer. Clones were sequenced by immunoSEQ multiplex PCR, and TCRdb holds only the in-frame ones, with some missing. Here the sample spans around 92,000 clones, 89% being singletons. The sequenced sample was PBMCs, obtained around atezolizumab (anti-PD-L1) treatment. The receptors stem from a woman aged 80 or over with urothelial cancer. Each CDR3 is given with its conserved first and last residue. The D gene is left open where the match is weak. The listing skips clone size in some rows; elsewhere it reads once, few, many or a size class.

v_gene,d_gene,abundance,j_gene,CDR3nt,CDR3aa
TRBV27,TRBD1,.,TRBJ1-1,TGTGCCAGCAGTCCCCTAGGACAGGGCCGGGCTTTCTTT,CASSPLGQGRAFF
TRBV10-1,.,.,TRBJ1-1,TGCGCCAGCAGTGACCGGAGGGGAAGCACTGAAGCTTTCTTT,CASSDRRGSTEAFF
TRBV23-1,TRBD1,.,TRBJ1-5,TGCGCCAGCACTCGGACAGGTTTAATTCAGCCCCAGCATTTT,CASTRTGLIQPQHF
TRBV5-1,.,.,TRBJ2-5,TGCGCCAGCAGCTTTCGCGCGGGGGAGACCCAGTACTTC,CASSFRAGETQYF
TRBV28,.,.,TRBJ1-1,TGTGCCAGCAGTTCCCCGGGGCGGGGCACTGAAGCTTTCTTT,CASSSPGRGTEAFF
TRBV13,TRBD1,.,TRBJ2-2,TGTGCCAGCAGCTTAAGGACAGGGGGGAACACCGGGGAGCTGTTTTTT,CASSLRTGGNTGELFF
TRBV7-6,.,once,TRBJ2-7,TGTGCCAGCAGCCCCCGGACACTCTCAGACTACGAGCAGTACTTC,CASSPRTLSDYEQYF
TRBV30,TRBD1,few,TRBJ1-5,TGTGCCTGGTCACCCAGGGGGACGGAACAGCCCCAGCATTTT,CAWSPRGTEQPQHF
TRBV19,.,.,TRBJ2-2,TGTGCCAGTAGTACCTGGACAGCGAACACCGGGGAGCTGTTTTTT,CASSTWTANTGELFF
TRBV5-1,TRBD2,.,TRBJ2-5,TGCGCCAGCAGCTTGGGGGATAGCGGGACTTGGGAGACCCAGTACTTC,CASSLGDSGTWETQYF
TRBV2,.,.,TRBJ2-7,TGTGCCGGCAGTACCGTCGGCTCCTACGAGCAGTACTTC,CAGSTVGSYEQYF
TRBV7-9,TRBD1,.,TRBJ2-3,TGTGCCAGCAGCCCCATTGCAGGGGGCGGGACAGATACGCAGTATTTT,CASSPIAGGGTDTQYF
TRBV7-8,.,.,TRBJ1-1,TGTGCCAGCAGCCCTCAAATATCGGACACTGAAGCTTTCTTT,CASSPQISDTEAFF
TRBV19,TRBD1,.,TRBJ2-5,TGTGCCAGTAGTATACAAGGGACAGAGAAAGAGACCCAGTACTTC,CASSIQGTEKETQYF
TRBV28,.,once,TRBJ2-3,TGTGCCAGCAGTCTATTTAGGGGGATGGGGACAGATACGCAGTATTTT,CASSLFRGMGTDTQYF
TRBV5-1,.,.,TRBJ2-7,TGCGCCAGCAGCTTTGACAGATACCCTTCCTACGAGCAGTACTTC,CASSFDRYPSYEQYF
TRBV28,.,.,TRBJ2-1,TGTGCCAGCAGTTTAGGCGGAGCGGGCTCCTACAATGAGCAGTTCTTC,CASSLGGAGSYNEQFF
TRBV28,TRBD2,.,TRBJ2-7,TGTGCCAGCAGTGTCACTAGCGTCCTCTCCTACGAGCAGTACTTC,CASSVTSVLSYEQYF
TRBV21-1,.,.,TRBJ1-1,TGTGCCAGCAGCAAGGTATTACAGGGAAAGTACCGCTCCTCAACTGAAGCTTTCTTT,CASSKVLQGKYRSSTEAFF
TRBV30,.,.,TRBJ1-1,TGTGCCTGGAGTGTAAACAGAGTGAACACTGAAGCTTTCTTT,CAWSVNRVNTEAFF
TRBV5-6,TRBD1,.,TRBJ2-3,TGTGCCAGCAGCTTGTCGGGACAGGGGACAGATACGCAGTATTTT,CASSLSGQGTDTQYF
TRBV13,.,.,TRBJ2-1,TGTGCCAGCAGCATGGGGCGGAACTTCTACAATGAGCAGTTCTTC,CASSMGRNFYNEQFF